The 25 T cell receptor beta chains below come from one sample, sequenced in a study of spatial heterogeneity in lung cancer. Sample time point: sample taken at primary tumor resection. Unsorted whole RNA samples from tumor, nontumor lung or frozen PBMC were sequenced. TCRdb reprocessed the 5' RACE reads with MiXCR, giving one entry per CDR3 protein. The table has 89,000 or so distinct CDR3 sequences, approximately 21% seen once. The material was PBMCs, obtained at surgery. Every receptor here comes from a male donor with early-stage non-small cell lung cancer.

The sample holds a few counts of this clonotype. V and J are TRBV2 and TRBJ2-3; no clear D gene. V gave up 4 bases and J gave up 4 bases, with 6 bases separating them. The CDR3 contains 12 residues. The germline gives CDR1 SNHLY, CDR2 FYNNEI. Here the CDR3 DNA reads TGTGCCAGCAGTGTTTTATCAGATACGCAGTATTTT. It encodes CASSVLSDTQYF.

Details on this clonotype: A read error may account for a junction end that differs from germline. The chain links TRBV7-9 to TRBJ2-1, with unresolved D. The germline V gene has CDR1 SEHNR and CDR2 FQNEAQ (reference sequence). This CDR3 has 16 residues. The CDR3 sequence is CANSLARRVLVDEQFF. The CDR3 DNA is TGTGCCAACAGCTTAGCTCGTAGGGTCTTGGTCGATGAGCAGTTCTTC.

This chain joins TRBV6-2 or TRBV6-3 and TRBJ2-7; D not resolved. CDR3 size: 13 residues. V lost 4 bases, J lost 3 bases, and 10 bases lay in between. CDR1 MNHEY and CDR2 SVGEGT come from the germline V gene. CDR3 protein: CASSSGNSYEQYF. CDR3 DNA: TGTGCCAGCAGTTCTGGGAATAGCTACGAGCAGTACTTC.

This clonotype was seen a handful of times. This chain links TRBV18 with TRBJ1-5, with TRBD1 matching 10 bases. The CDR3 totals 15 residues. J was trimmed by 3 bases and V by 2 bases; bases with no gene match: 1. Germline V gene lookup returns CDR1 KGHSH and CDR2 LQKENI. The DNA for the CDR3 is TGTGCCAGCTCACCAGGGACAGGGGACAATCAGCCCCAGCATTTT. It translates to CASSPGTGDNQPQHF.

In its sample, this clonotype was seen a few times. The V and J genes are TRBV27 and TRBJ2-7; D perhaps matches TRBD1 (7 bases). V was cut by 5 bases and J by 5 bases, with 22 bases left in between. This CDR3 comprises 16 residues. Germline-derived CDR1 and CDR2 are MNHEY and SMNVEV (reference sequence). The CDR3 DNA is TGTGCCAGCAGTCCGCCAGGGGGGACGTTACGGCACGAGCAGTACTTC. Translating gives CASSPPGGTLRHEQYF.

The rearrangement joins TRBV6-5 to TRBJ1-1, with 10 bases identical to TRBD1. CDR3 length: 15 amino acids. J lost 2 bases, V lost 8 bases, and 8 bases had no gene match. CDR1 and CDR2 from the germline V gene are MNHEY and SVGAGI. CDR3 in DNA: TGTGCCAGCCGGGGGACAGGGGAGCCCAACACTGAAGCTTTCTTT. It translates to CASRGTGEPNTEAFF.

Only a few counts were recorded for this clonotype. The J gene is TRBJ2-1, the V gene TRBV27; TRBD2 matches 11 bases. The V gene's germline CDR1 is MNHEY and CDR2 SMNVEV (reference sequence). CDR3 length: 16 residues. Unmatched junction bases numbered 8, after V lost 5 bases and J lost 5 bases. CDR3 nucleotides: TGTGCCAGCAGTCACCAAGGACTAGCGGGTAACAATGAGCAGTTCTTC. Its translation: CASSHQGLAGNNEQFF.

The chain links TRBV6-5 to TRBJ2-5; D call uncertain. The germline gives CDR1 MNHEY, CDR2 SVGAGI. Trimming cost V 4 bases and J 7 bases, with 4 bases left between them. This CDR3 contains 10 residues. CDR3 coding DNA: TGTGCCAGCAGTTCGACGACCCAGTACTTC. Protein product: CASSSTTQYF.

This clonotype was recorded a few times. The rearrangement uses TRBV18 and TRBJ1-4, with D unclear. CDR1 is KGHSH, CDR2 LQKENI, per germline. There are 18 residues in the CDR3. Trimming cost V 4 bases and J 1 base, with 19 bases left between them. DNA for the CDR3: TGTGCCAGCTCACACGACACCGCGGCGGGAAGAACTAATGAAAAACTGTTTTTT. Its translation: CASSHDTAAGRTNEKLFF.

There are a few counts of this clonotype. V gene TRBV24-1 combines with J gene TRBJ1-2; 8 bases agree with TRBD1. V gave up 5 bases and J gave up 6 bases; unmatched junction bases: 4. There are 13 residues in the CDR3. Looked up from germline, CDR1 is KGHDR and CDR2 is SFDVKD. Here the CDR3 DNA reads TGTGCCACCAGTGTTCAGGGGGCTAATGGCTACACCTTC. Residues: CATSVQGANGYTF.

J is TRBJ2-3 and V is TRBV28, with D perhaps matching TRBD2 (6 bases). The V gene's germline CDR1 is MDHEN and CDR2 SYDVKM. The CDR3 extends over 13 amino acids. Trimming pared 4 bases from V and 2 bases from J, leaving 7 bases between. The CDR3 reads CASSWDFTDTQYF. DNA of the CDR3: TGTGCCAGCAGTTGGGACTTCACAGATACGCAGTATTTT.

Ten or more counts support this clonotype. The chain has TRBV5-1 and TRBJ2-3, with D maybe TRBD1 (6 bases). Trimming took 3 bases from V and 6 from J, leaving 20 bases between them. This CDR3 is 16 amino acids long. Germline loops: CDR1 SGHRS, CDR2 YFSETQ. CDR3 DNA: TGCGCCAGCAGCTCGCTTCAGGGGCCCTCACTGGATACGCAGTATTTT. This translates into CASSSLQGPSLDTQYF.

This clonotype has more than one count but fewer than ten. The gene calls are TRBV7-8 and TRBJ2-7; 9 nucleotides line up with TRBD2. Germline lookup yields CDR1 SGHVS and CDR2 FQNEAQ. With 0 bases clipped from V and 2 bases from J, the junction kept 11 bases outside the gene matches. The length of the CDR3 is 18 residues. The CDR3 region is CASSLAGSGRSQAYEQYF. The CDR3 DNA follows: TGTGCCAGCAGCTTAGCGGGTAGCGGGAGAAGTCAAGCCTACGAGCAGTACTTC. Complete variable domain (other parts from reference TRBV7-8 and TRBJ2-7): GAGVSQSPRYKVAKRGQDVALRCDPISGHVSLFWYQQALGQGPEFLTYFQNEAQLDKSGLPSDRFFAERPEGSVSTLKIQRTQQEDSAVYLCASSLAGSGRSQAYEQYFGPGTRLTVT.

This chain uses TRBV27 with TRBJ1-1; 8 bases align to TRBD1. Germline V gives CDR1 MNHEY, CDR2 SMNVEV (reference sequence). Unmatched junction bases numbered 5, after V lost 6 bases and J lost 2 bases. The CDR3 sequence is 14 residues long. CDR3 protein: CASRWDRFNTEAFF. The CDR3 nucleotides are TGTGCCAGCAGGTGGGACAGGTTCAACACTGAAGCTTTCTTT.

This sequence joins TRBV7-3 and TRBJ1-1, with D perhaps matching TRBD1 (6 bases). V shed 6 bases and J shed 4 bases, with 12 bases lying between them. The CDR3 totals 13 residues. Germline V gene data show CDR1 as SGHTA and CDR2 as FQGTGA. CDR3 DNA: TGTGCCAGCAGGCCTACAGGGAGCACTGAAGCTTTCTTT. Its translation is CASRPTGSTEAFF.

The chain has TRBV9 and TRBJ1-6; possible D gene TRBD1, 5 bases. V was pared by 5 bases and J by 10 bases, with 13 bases between. CDR1 is SGDLS and CDR2 is YYNGEE in the germline V gene. CDR3 length: 13 amino acids. The CDR3 DNA is TGTGCCAGCAGACGGGGCGAGGGATCACCCCTCCACTTT. Protein sequence: CASRRGEGSPLHF.

This clonotype has a handful of counts. The chain couples TRBV27 to TRBJ1-2; D unclear. Trimming removed 4 bases at V and 4 bases at J, with 13 bases between. Per the germline V gene, CDR1 is MNHEY and CDR2 is SMNVEV (reference sequence). The length of the CDR3 is 14 residues. For the CDR3, the DNA is TGTGCCAGCAGTTCCCCGGCCAGCGGCTATGGCTACACCTTC. Translated, it gives CASSSPASGYGYTF.

This clonotype has ten or more counts. The chain recombines TRBV10-3 with TRBJ2-5; D possibly uses TRBD1 or TRBD2 (5 bases each). The V gene's germline CDR1 is ENHRY and CDR2 SYGVKD. Trimming took 0 bases from V and 2 from J, leaving 10 bases between them. The CDR3 is made up of 15 amino acids. The CDR3 region is CAISESGTEQETQYF. CDR3 nucleotides: TGTGCCATCAGTGAGTCGGGGACGGAACAAGAGACCCAGTACTTC.

Written as DNA, the CDR3 is TGTGCCAGCAACACACCGGGCCCGGGGGGAGAGACCCAGTACTTC. Its protein product is CASNTPGPGGETQYF. V and J are TRBV5-5 and TRBJ2-5, with TRBD2 identical over 7 bases. The CDR3 consists of 15 residues. Per the germline V gene, CDR1 is SGHKS and CDR2 is YYEKEE (reference sequence). Germline trimming cut 6 bases from V and 4 bases from J; bases unmatched to any gene: 12.

The chain joins TRBV20-1 to TRBJ2-1, with a possible D match to TRBD2 (6 bases). The CDR3 extends over 13 amino acids. V lost 6 bases and J 0 bases, leaving 9 bases between the germline ends. Germline V lookup: CDR1 DFQATT, CDR2 SNEGSKA (reference sequence). The CDR3 reads CSATSYSYNEQFF. The CDR3 region has the DNA TGCAGTGCCACTAGCTACTCCTACAATGAGCAGTTCTTC.

The gene calls are TRBV19 and TRBJ2-3; no clear D. V was clipped by 3 bases and J by 7 bases, with 11 bases between them. This CDR3 has 13 residues. Germline V lookup: CDR1 LNHDA, CDR2 SQIVND (reference sequence). The CDR3 nucleotides read TGTGCCAGTAGTATGATTAGCCCAAATACGCAGTATTTT. Protein: CASSMISPNTQYF.

The rearrangement joins TRBV5-1 to TRBJ2-3, with 8 positions matching TRBD2. This CDR3 is built from 19 residues. Germline V gene sequence: CDR1 SGHRS, CDR2 YFSETQ. V trimming: 4 bases; J trimming: 2 bases; junction bases outside the gene matches: 18. In nucleotides, the CDR3 is TGCGCCAGCAGCCCCGGTTTGGGGGACACCGGACTAGCCACAGATACGCAGTATTTT. Translated: CASSPGLGDTGLATDTQYF.

In this sample, this clonotype turned up a few times. The gene calls are TRBV4-3 and TRBJ2-3; tentative D call: TRBD2 (6 bases). This CDR3 is 14 amino acids long. Germline V CDR1 and CDR2: LGHNA, YSLEER. Trimming left V 4 bases short and J 3 bases short, with 11 bases between. The CDR3 DNA reads TGCGCCAGCAGCCCACTAGCCTCGACAGATACGCAGTATTTT. It is translated as CASSPLASTDTQYF.

CDR3 loop: CASSLGQFSGNTIYF. The CDR3 bases are TGTGCCAGCAGCCTAGGACAGTTCTCTGGAAACACCATATATTTT. The gene calls are TRBV3-1 and TRBJ1-3; possible D gene TRBD1, 6 bases. The CDR3 covers 15 residues. Germline CDR1 and CDR2: LGHDT and YNNKEL (reference sequence). Trimming took off 4 bases at V and 0 bases at J, with 10 bases between the two ends.

This clonotype was recorded a few times. The gene calls are TRBV20-1 and TRBJ2-7; 10 bases map to TRBD1. V lost 3 bases, J lost 7 bases, and 3 bases stayed unmatched. Germline V CDR1 and CDR2: DFQATT, SNEGSKA (reference sequence). The CDR3 loop spans 12 amino acids. CDR3 bases: TGCAGTGCTAGGGACAGGGGGTATGAGCAGTACTTC. Protein product: CSARDRGYEQYF.